One sample yielded the 27 T cell receptor beta chains listed below, sequenced in a study of shared clonotypes between healthy human individuals. The repertoire was sequenced with immunoSEQ multiplex PCR; TCRdb's copy has only in-frame clones and lacks some. The sample comprises about 2 million clones, 85% to 95% of which are singletons, and 0.1% to 0.15% rests with the top ten. The sequencing sample was made of naive CD4+ T cells sorted from blood. Subset reported: CD45RA+ positively selected. The receptor source for this set is a young man in good health.

V gene TRBV6-5 combines with J gene TRBJ2-3, with 7 nucleotides matching TRBD1. The V gene's germline CDR1 is MNHEY and CDR2 SVGAGI. V lost 1 base and J lost 0; bases outside the gene matches: 4. This CDR3 region has 16 residues. The CDR3 DNA follows: TGTGCCAGCAGTTACTTTAGGACAGGTAGCACAGATACGCAGTATTTT. Protein product: CASSYFRTGSTDTQYF.

The CDR3 DNA is TGTGCCAGCAGTGCAGGGCTTAGCTCCTATAATTCACCCCTCCACTTT. Its translation is CASSAGLSSYNSPLHF. This rearrangement joins TRBV28 to TRBJ1-6, with a weak D call TRBD1 (5 bases). The CDR3 is 16 residues long. CDR1 and CDR2 (germline): MDHEN, SYDVKM. With 5 bases removed from V and 0 bases from J, the gap between germline ends came to 11 bases.

V gene TRBV19 combines with J gene TRBJ1-2; 10 nucleotides agree with TRBD1. The junction had 17 bases not matched to a gene; V was cut back by 8 bases and J by 8 bases. The CDR3 spans 16 residues. CDR1 is LNHDA and CDR2 is SQIVND in the germline V gene (reference sequence). The CDR3 loop is CASVSGTGVTDRGYTF. CDR3 DNA: TGTGCCAGTGTTTCCGGGACAGGGGTCACCGATAGGGGCTACACCTTC.

This chain links TRBV7-2 with TRBJ1-6; no clear D. This CDR3 spans 15 amino acids. Per germline, CDR1 SGHTA and CDR2 FQGNSA. The germline V and J ends were trimmed by 3 bases and 6 bases, with 12 bases remaining between them. The CDR3 region has the DNA TGTGCCAGCAGCTTTCGGGCTGGCAGTAATTCACCCCTCCACTTT. Its translation is CASSFRAGSNSPLHF.

The chain uses TRBV30 and TRBJ1-3, with a weak D call TRBD1 (5 bases). CDR1 GTSNPN and CDR2 SVGIG come from the germline V gene (reference sequence). The CDR3 is 15 amino acids. V lost 3 bases and J 0 bases, leaving 12 bases between the germline ends. CDR3 DNA: TGTGCCTGGAGCAAGGGACCGGGCTCTGGAAACACCATATATTTT. Encoded protein: CAWSKGPGSGNTIYF.

This clone showed up just once. V is TRBV6-6 and J is TRBJ1-1; TRBD1 matches at 8 bases. V trimming: 4 bases; J trimming: 5 bases; junction bases outside the gene matches: 9. Germline CDR1 reads MNHNY; CDR2 reads SVGAGI (reference sequence). The CDR3 length is 15 residues. The CDR3 reads CASSWTGKRYTEAFF. CDR3 nucleotides: TGTGCCAGCAGTTGGACAGGGAAGAGGTATACTGAAGCTTTCTTT.

The V gene is TRBV4-1, the J gene TRBJ1-3; D is unclear. Per germline, CDR1 MGHRA and CDR2 YSYEKL. CDR3 length: 16 residues. Trimming stripped 3 bases from V and 3 bases from J, with 15 bases between. The CDR3 DNA follows: TGCGCCAGCAGCCAGATCAACGTAGGGTATGGAAACACCATATATTTT. Amino acid sequence: CASSQINVGYGNTIYF.

V gene TRBV10-1 combines with J gene TRBJ2-1; tentative D call: TRBD1 (6 bases). The CDR3 consists of 16 residues. The V end was cut by 0 bases, the J end by 2 bases, with 11 bases between. Germline V gives CDR1 WNHNN, CDR2 SYGVQD (reference sequence). CDR3 region: CASSESMGATYNEQFF. CDR3 in DNA: TGCGCCAGCAGTGAGTCGATGGGGGCTACCTACAATGAGCAGTTCTTC.

The J gene is TRBJ2-5, the V gene TRBV7-9; 10 bases fit TRBD2. The CDR3 sequence is 16 residues long. In germline, CDR1 is SEHNR, CDR2 FQNEAQ (reference sequence). J lost 3 bases, V lost 1 base, and 5 bases had no gene match. The CDR3 is CASSLGGLAVEETQYF. In DNA form, the CDR3 reads TGTGCCAGCAGCTTAGGAGGACTAGCGGTCGAAGAGACCCAGTACTTC. The whole variable domain, remainder taken from reference TRBV7-9 and TRBJ2-5, is DTGVSQNPRHKITKRGQNVTFRCDPISEHNRLYWYRQTLGQGPEFLTYFQNEAQLEKSRLLSDRFSAERPKGSFSTLEIQRTEQGDSAMYLCASSLGGLAVEETQYFGPGTRLLVL.

The chain uses TRBV28 and TRBJ1-1; D unclear. Trimming left V 3 bases short and J 1 base short, with 12 bases between. Germline V gene sequence: CDR1 MDHEN, CDR2 SYDVKM. The CDR3 consists of 15 residues. The chain's CDR3 is CASSLPSRGNTEAFF. In nucleotides, the CDR3 is TGTGCCAGCAGTTTGCCTTCCCGAGGGAACACTGAAGCTTTCTTT. The full variable domain, with the rest looked up from reference TRBV28 and TRBJ1-1, is DVKVTQSSRYLVKRTGEKVFLECVQDMDHENMFWYRQDPGLGLRLIYFSYDVKMKEKGDIPEGYSVSREKKERFSLILESASTNQTSMYLCASSLPSRGNTEAFFGQGTRLTVV.

The gene calls are TRBV30 and TRBJ1-4; D uncertain. Germline lookup yields CDR1 GTSNPN and CDR2 SVGIG (reference sequence). V was trimmed by 0 bases and J by 7 bases, leaving 9 bases between them. The CDR3 is made up of 13 amino acids. The CDR3 spells CAWSVRHGEKLFF. DNA of the CDR3: TGTGCCTGGAGTGTCCGACATGGTGAAAAACTGTTTTTT.

About this clone itself: Additional DNA sequences in this sample encode the identical CDR3. This sequence joins TRBV5-1 and TRBJ2-7, with D uncertain. Germline V lookup: CDR1 SGHRS, CDR2 YFSETQ. CDR3 length: 13 residues. The V end lost 0 bases, the J end lost 2 bases, and 6 bases lay between the germline ends. The CDR3 protein is CASSLDRAYEQYF. The CDR3 DNA is TGCGCCAGCAGCTTGGACAGAGCCTACGAGCAGTACTTC. Complete variable domain (other parts from reference TRBV5-1 and TRBJ2-7): KAGVTQTPRYLIKTRGQQVTLSCSPISGHRSVSWYQQTPGQGLQFLFEYFSETQRNKGNFPGRFSGRQFSNSRSEMNVSTLELGDSALYLCASSLDRAYEQYFGPGTRLTVT.

The V gene is TRBV11-1, the J gene TRBJ1-1; D is uncertain. The V and J ends lost 1 base and 10 bases respectively, with 13 bases between them. The CDR3 loop spans 13 amino acids. Germline assignment: CDR1 SGHAT and CDR2 FQDESV (reference sequence). CDR3 sequence: CASSLDVSVVAFF. CDR3 coding DNA: TGTGCCAGCAGCTTAGACGTGTCGGTTGTAGCTTTCTTT.

The chain combines TRBV10-3 with TRBJ2-2, with D tentatively TRBD1 (6 bases). With 7 bases removed from V and 0 bases from J, the gap between germline ends came to 9 bases. Germline V gene data show CDR1 as ENHRY and CDR2 as SYGVKD. The CDR3 spans 14 residues. As DNA, the CDR3 is TGTGCCATCAAACAGGGCCCGAACACCGGGGAGCTGTTTTTT. Encoded protein: CAIKQGPNTGELFF.

The rearrangement links TRBV7-8 to TRBJ2-1; tentative D call: TRBD1 (5 bases). The length of the CDR3 is 15 residues. Germline V gene lookup returns CDR1 SGHVS and CDR2 FQNEAQ. With 1 base removed from V and 7 bases from J, the gap between germline ends came to 14 bases. The CDR3 DNA is TGTGCCAGCAGCTTAGGTGCCCAGAGACAGAATGAGCAGTTCTTC. Protein sequence: CASSLGAQRQNEQFF.

V gene TRBV10-3 combines with J gene TRBJ1-2; D is possibly TRBD1 (5 bases). The CDR3 spans 14 residues. CDR1 is ENHRY and CDR2 is SYGVKD in the germline V gene. Trimming removed 10 bases from V and 8 bases from J, with 23 bases in between. The CDR3 spells CATNRDALVGGYTF. CDR3 coding DNA: TGTGCCACCAACCGGGACGCCTTAGTGGGCGGCTACACCTTC.

The CDR3 loop reads CASSEGLATNTGELFF. CDR3 nucleotides: TGTGCCAGCTCAGAGGGACTAGCGACTAACACCGGGGAGCTGTTTTTT. The rearrangement uses TRBV18 and TRBJ2-2; the match to TRBD2 covers 10 bases. J gave up 2 bases and V 5 bases, and 5 bases lay outside the gene matches. The CDR3 loop spans 16 amino acids. The germline V gene encodes CDR1 KGHSH and CDR2 LQKENI. The variable domain in full, completed from reference TRBV18 and TRBJ2-2, reads NAGVMQNPRHLVRRRGQEARLRCSPMKGHSHVYWYRQLPEEGLKFMVYLQKENIIDESGMPKERFSAEFPKEGPSILRIQQVVRGDSAAYFCASSEGLATNTGELFFGEGSRLTVL.

Of note for this clone: The sample carries other DNA sequences with the same CDR3. The rearrangement uses TRBV7-9 and TRBJ2-7; perhaps TRBD1 as D (6 bases). Per the germline V gene, CDR1 is SEHNR and CDR2 is FQNEAQ (reference sequence). The CDR3 sequence is 14 residues long. The ends were cut back, 3 bases at V and 1 base at J, with 10 bases in the middle. CDR3 nucleotides: TGTGCCAGCAGCTTGGACAGAACTTCCTACGAGCAGTACTTC. This codes for CASSLDRTSYEQYF.

J is TRBJ2-5 and V is TRBV7-2, with 13 nucleotides matching TRBD2. Unmatched junction bases numbered 5, after V lost 3 bases and J lost 4 bases. The CDR3 sequence is 16 residues long. CDR1 is SGHTA, CDR2 FQGNSA, per germline. In DNA form, the CDR3 reads TGTGCCAGCAGCTTCGGACTAGCGGGAGTTGTAGAGACCCAGTACTTC. It codes for CASSFGLAGVVETQYF.

The chain uses TRBV2 and TRBJ2-3; 10 bases line up with TRBD2. V lost 1 base to trimming and J lost 5 bases; unmatched junction nucleotides: 6. Germline CDR1 reads SNHLY; CDR2 reads FYNNEI. CDR3 size: 16 residues. The CDR3 sequence: CASSEVQRGGRDTQYF. The DNA for the CDR3 is TGTGCCAGCAGTGAAGTGCAGCGGGGGGGCCGAGATACGCAGTATTTT.

CDR3 loop: CASSESRTGTSGTQYF. The DNA of the CDR3 is TGTGCCAGCAGTGAGAGTAGGACAGGGACAAGTGGTACGCAGTATTTT. The chain is built from TRBV2 and TRBJ2-3; 8 nucleotides line up with TRBD1. V lost 3 bases and J lost 8; bases outside the gene matches: 13. The CDR3 loop spans 16 amino acids. Germline assignment: CDR1 SNHLY and CDR2 FYNNEI.

The chain carries TRBV5-1 and TRBJ2-7; D unclear. Germline values: CDR1 SGHRS, CDR2 YFSETQ. V dropped 4 bases and J dropped 6 bases, with 23 bases sitting between them. The CDR3 runs to 16 residues. CDR3 bases: TGCGCCAGCAGCCCTATCGCTACGGGTGGGGTCCGCGAGCAGTACTTC. Residues: CASSPIATGGVREQYF.

Concerning this clone: Other nucleotide sequences in the sample specify the same CDR3. This chain joins TRBV18 and TRBJ2-7; D remains unclear. Deletions cut 0 bases from V and 1 base from J, with 7 bases between. Looked up from germline, CDR1 is KGHSH and CDR2 is LQKENI. CDR3 length: 14 residues. CDR3 amino acids: CASSPPPGSYEQYF. CDR3 coding DNA: TGTGCCAGCTCACCACCCCCAGGTTCCTACGAGCAGTACTTC.

The chain carries TRBV10-1 and TRBJ2-3, with 10 positions matching TRBD2. CDR3 length equals 16 residues. V was pared by 4 bases and J by 5 bases, with 9 bases of the junction left unmatched. Germline assignment: CDR1 WNHNN and CDR2 SYGVQD (reference sequence). Written as DNA, the CDR3 is TGCGCCAGCAGTGGAAGCGGGAGGGCCTATGGAGATACGCAGTATTTT. Translating it yields CASSGSGRAYGDTQYF.

V gene TRBV5-1 combines with J gene TRBJ1-1; D ambiguous. With 2 bases removed from V and 0 bases from J, the gap between germline ends came to 20 bases. Germline CDR1 SGHRS, CDR2 YFSETQ. The length of the CDR3 is 18 residues. The CDR3 region has the DNA TGCGCCAGCAGCTTCTTAAACGCAGCCTCCTCCATGAACACTGAAGCTTTCTTT. This translates into CASSFLNAASSMNTEAFF.

The chain carries TRBV28 and TRBJ2-1; D gene unclear. V dropped 3 bases and J dropped 3 bases, with 3 bases sitting between them. CDR3 length: 12 amino acids. Germline V lookup: CDR1 MDHEN, CDR2 SYDVKM. CDR3 residues: CASSFLYNEQFF. The CDR3 DNA reads TGTGCCAGCAGTTTCCTCTACAATGAGCAGTTCTTC.

The chain is built from TRBV5-1 and TRBJ2-7; the D call may be TRBD1 or TRBD2 (5 bases each). Germline V gene data show CDR1 as SGHRS and CDR2 as YFSETQ. There are 15 residues in the CDR3. V lost 2 bases, J lost 3 bases, and 15 bases lay in between. CDR3 protein: CASSFLDGAGYEQYF. CDR3 DNA sequence: TGCGCCAGCAGCTTCCTCGACGGGGCTGGCTACGAGCAGTACTTC.